This TCR beta chain was sequenced during a study of PD-1 blockade in classical Hodgkin lymphoma. Notes on this clone: What it binds is unknown.

Measured with immunoSEQ multiplex PCR; TCRdb has only the in-frame clones, and not every one. This table has some 30,000 clones, about 94% appearing once. Time point in this sample: cycle 4 day 1 (C4D1), after less than 7 weeks of nivolumab. The patients all showed relapse after autologous stem cell transplantation, while their brentuximab vedotin exposure varied. Investigators isolated CD4+ T cells from thawed PBMCs through magnetic negative selection. Overall study findings and caveats: At baseline, newly diagnosed patients reportedly showed less TCR diversity than healthy donors. Complete responders entered with baseline diversity on par with newly diagnosed patients, the results showed. CD4+ TCR diversity climbed significantly by C4D1, unlike CD8+ TCR diversity.

The CDR3 length is 15 residues. The junction had 2 bases not matched to a gene; V was cut back by 3 bases and J by 6 bases. Per the germline V gene, CDR1 is SGHRS and CDR2 is YFSETQ. This TCR came from a human donor with classical Hodgkin lymphoma. V and J are TRBV5-1 and TRBJ2-1, with 14 bases fitting TRBD2. Material: CD4+ T cells from blood, obtained before the fourth cycle of nivolumab. In DNA form, the CDR3 reads TGCGCCAGCAGCTCGGGACTAGCGGGAGCCAATGAGCAGTTCTTC. Protein: CASSSGLAGANEQFF.